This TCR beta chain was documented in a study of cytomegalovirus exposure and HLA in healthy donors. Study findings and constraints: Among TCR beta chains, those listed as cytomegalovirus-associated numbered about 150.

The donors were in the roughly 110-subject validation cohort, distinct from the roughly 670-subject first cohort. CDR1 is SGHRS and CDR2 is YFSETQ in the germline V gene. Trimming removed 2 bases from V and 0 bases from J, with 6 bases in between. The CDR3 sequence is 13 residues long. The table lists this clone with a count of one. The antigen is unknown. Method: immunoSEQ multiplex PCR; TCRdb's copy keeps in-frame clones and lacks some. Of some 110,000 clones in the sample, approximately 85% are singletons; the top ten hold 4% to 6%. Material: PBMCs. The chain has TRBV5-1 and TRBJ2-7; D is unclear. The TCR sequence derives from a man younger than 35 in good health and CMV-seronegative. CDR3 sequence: CASSFSVSYEQYF. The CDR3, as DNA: TGCGCCAGCAGCTTCAGCGTCTCCTACGAGCAGTACTTC.